These 10 T cell receptor beta chains were all obtained from the same sample, sequenced in a study of regulatory T cells in long-lasting Graves disease. According to the study, TCR beta libraries were built with iRepertoire HTBI primers and CDR3-region Arm-PCR. Using its own MiXCR run on the multiplex PCR reads, TCRdb lists one record per CDR3 protein. The sample consists of approximately 470,000 distinct CDR3 sequences, about 17% of them appearing once. Time point: newly diagnosed GD, antithyroid drugs for less than 3 months. RNA from PBMCs was the source of the TCR library. These data also formed part of another study, on T cells in Graves' hyperthyroidism and ophthalmopathy.

The sample consisted of peripheral blood mononuclear cells (PBMCs), taken at new diagnosis, from a patient treated with antithyroid drugs. These receptors all come from a man between 40 and 49 years old with Graves disease.

This clonotype was recorded at least ten times. J is TRBJ2-1 and V is TRBV20-1; the match to TRBD2 covers 8 bases. CDR1 DFQATT and CDR2 SNEGSKA come from the germline V gene (reference sequence). The CDR3 is 14 residues long. Germline trimming cut 5 bases from V and 0 bases from J; bases unmatched to any gene: 3. The CDR3 DNA reads TGCAGTGCTCTTAGCGGGGTCTCCTACAATGAGCAGTTCTTC. Translating gives CSALSGVSYNEQFF.

This clonotype occurred many times. For the CDR3, the DNA is TGTGCCAGCAGACAATCAGGGGGTCCTACTACCGGGGAGCTGTTTTTT. As protein: CASRQSGGPTTGELFF. The chain links TRBV12-3 or TRBV12-4 to TRBJ2-2, with TRBD1 identical over 7 bases. The CDR3 is 16 amino acids. The ends lost 6 bases at V and 5 bases at J; junction bases unmatched: 12.

This chain uses TRBV24-1 with TRBJ2-5; TRBD1 agrees at 8 bases. Germline lookup yields CDR1 KGHDR and CDR2 SFDVKD. The CDR3 contains 14 residues. The ends lost 3 bases at V and 4 bases at J; junction bases unmatched: 3. The CDR3 nucleotides read TGTGCCACCAGTGATAACAGGGGGAGAGAGACCCAGTACTTC. This gives the protein CATSDNRGRETQYF.

This clonotype was seen only a few times. The rearrangement uses TRBV29-1 and TRBJ2-2; TRBD1 aligns across 11 bases. This CDR3 spans 16 amino acids. Germline CDR1 and CDR2: SQVTM and ANQGSEA. The junction had 3 bases not matched to a gene; V was cut back by 0 bases and J by 3 bases. DNA for the CDR3: TGCAGCGTTGAAGAAGCGGGACAGGGGGACACCGGGGAGCTGTTTTTT. Amino acids: CSVEEAGQGDTGELFF.

The rearrangement joins TRBV29-1 to TRBJ1-1; TRBD1 is a possible D gene (5 bases). This CDR3 spans 15 amino acids. Trimming took 0 bases from V and 0 from J, leaving 11 bases between them. CDR1 is SQVTM, CDR2 ANQGSEA, per germline. Here the CDR3 reads CSVEDLGTVNTEAFF. CDR3 bases: TGCAGCGTTGAAGATTTAGGGACGGTGAACACTGAAGCTTTCTTT.

This clonotype was seen repeatedly, ten times or more. The V and J genes are TRBV7-3 and TRBJ1-2; weak D call: TRBD1 (6 bases). Trimming removed 5 bases from V and 8 bases from J, with 15 bases in between. The CDR3 totals 13 residues. CDR1 is SGHTA and CDR2 is FQGTGA in the germline V gene. CDR3 in amino acids: CASSPKQGSGYTF. The CDR3 DNA sequence: TGTGCCAGCAGCCCGAAACAGGGATCGGGCTACACCTTC.

The rearrangement links TRBV4-1 to TRBJ1-1; D gene ambiguous. Trimming removed 7 bases from V and 0 bases from J, with 6 bases in between. The CDR3 is 12 amino acids. CDR1 MGHRA and CDR2 YSYEKL come from the germline V gene. CDR3 residues: CASTNMNTEAFF. For the CDR3, the DNA is TGCGCCAGCACCAACATGAACACTGAAGCTTTCTTT.

This clonotype was picked up a small number of times. A much bigger clone sits one base away, suggesting this may be a read error. The V gene is TRBV11-3, the J gene TRBJ2-1; TRBD2 matches at 7 bases. The CDR3 is made up of 15 amino acids. CDR1 is SGHNT, CDR2 YENEEA, per germline. Here the CDR3 reads CTSSLAGLAYNEQFF. The CDR3 DNA is TGTACCAGCAGCTTAGCGGGTCTAGCCTACAATGAGCAGTTCTTC.

This clonotype was recorded many times. The CDR3 loop reads CASSLNSGNTGELFF. CDR3 nucleotides: TGTGCCAGCAGCTTAAATAGCGGTAACACCGGGGAGCTGTTTTTT. The chain joins TRBV7-3 to TRBJ2-2, with D perhaps matching TRBD2 (6 bases). The V gene lost 1 base and the J gene lost 2 bases, with 8 bases spanning the gap. Germline loops: CDR1 SGHTA, CDR2 FQGTGA. There are 15 residues in the CDR3.

This clonotype was counted at least ten times. Here the CDR3 reads CASSLEGGAYEQYF. The CDR3 coding sequence is TGTGCCAGCAGCTTAGAAGGAGGAGCCTACGAGCAGTACTTC. This rearrangement joins TRBV7-9 to TRBJ2-7, with D perhaps TRBD2 (5 bases). The CDR3 is 14 residues long. The V gene lost 1 base and the J gene lost 2 bases, with 9 bases spanning the gap. Germline lookup yields CDR1 SEHNR and CDR2 FQNEAQ (reference sequence).